This entry lists 14 T cell receptor beta chains sequenced from one sample in a study of T cell responses to AZD1222 COVID-19 vaccine. Here immunoSEQ multiplex PCR was the method, and the copy in TCRdb shows in-frame clones only, minus some. The sample has 110,000 to 150,000 clones; about nine tenths are singletons. Sequenced here: peripheral blood, sampled on day 0 of AZD1222 vaccination. The source of these receptors is an adult in good health.

J is TRBJ1-2 and V is TRBV18; D possibly corresponds to TRBD1 (5 bases). This CDR3 is 14 amino acids long. Germline V gives CDR1 KGHSH, CDR2 LQKENI. V shed 3 bases and J shed 5 bases, with 13 bases lying between them. The CDR3 DNA is TGTGCCAGCTCACCTTCGCAGGGCCGATATGGCTACACCTTC. This sequence encodes CASSPSQGRYGYTF.

This sequence joins TRBV20-1 and TRBJ2-7; D is unresolved. The CDR3 spans 11 residues. CDR1 and CDR2 from the germline V gene are DFQATT and SNEGSKA (reference sequence). The ends were cut back, 7 bases at V and 5 bases at J, with 12 bases in the middle. The CDR3 protein is CSGTLLDEQYF. In DNA, the CDR3 is TGCAGTGGAACGCTCCTGGACGAGCAGTACTTC.

Turning to this clone: An end of the junction differs from the germline gene, which may be a read error. This sequence joins TRBV5-1 and TRBJ1-2; TRBD1 agrees at 10 bases. The CDR3 spans 14 residues. Germline-derived CDR1 and CDR2 are SGHRS and YFSETQ. The CDR3 spells CASRLGQGIDGYTF. Here the CDR3 DNA reads TGCGCCAGCAGATTGGGACAGGGGATAGATGGCTACACCTTC.

This clone is a singleton in its sample. The chain recombines TRBV6-5 with TRBJ2-2; 7 nucleotides align to TRBD1. This CDR3 region has 14 residues. Germline-derived CDR1 and CDR2 are MNHEY and SVGAGI. The V and J ends lost 7 bases and 4 bases, in that order; junction bases with no gene match: 6. CDR3 region: CASNLGGGTGELFF. The CDR3 DNA sequence: TGTGCCAGCAACCTAGGGGGCGGCACCGGGGAGCTGTTTTTT.

The V call is TRBV12-5, the J call TRBJ2-7; the D is unclear. The CDR3 is 11 residues long. Germline CDR1 and CDR2: LGHNT and FRNRAP. The germline V and J ends were trimmed by 5 bases and 2 bases, with 4 bases remaining between them. The chain's CDR3 is CASGPAYEQYF. The CDR3 coding sequence is TGTGCTAGTGGTCCGGCCTACGAGCAGTACTTC.

The chain links TRBV9 to TRBJ2-2; TRBD2 agrees at 9 bases. V lost 1 base, J lost 4 bases, and 5 bases stayed unmatched. The CDR3 has 16 amino acids. From germline, CDR1 is SGDLS and CDR2 YYNGEE. CDR3 amino acids: CASSVSASGTTGELFF. The CDR3 bases are TGTGCCAGCAGCGTATCTGCTAGCGGGACCACCGGGGAGCTGTTTTTT.

The J gene is TRBJ2-1, the V gene TRBV9; 14 bases fit TRBD2. Per the germline V gene, CDR1 is SGDLS and CDR2 is YYNGEE. The CDR3 length is 17 residues. J was trimmed by 6 bases and V by 4 bases; bases with no gene match: 9. CDR3 sequence reads: CASSLGLAGALGNEQFF. CDR3 nucleotide sequence: TGTGCCAGCAGCTTGGGACTAGCGGGAGCCCTTGGCAATGAGCAGTTCTTC.

This clone was seen a single time. The chain uses TRBV27 and TRBJ1-2; D uncertain. CDR1 MNHEY and CDR2 SMNVEV come from the germline V gene (reference sequence). With 4 bases removed from V and 8 bases from J, the gap between germline ends came to 11 bases. The CDR3 extends over 12 amino acids. The chain's CDR3 is CASSSGRAGYTF. The DNA of the CDR3 is TGTGCCAGCAGTTCCGGGAGAGCCGGCTACACCTTC.

The CDR3 is CASSLRLPDTGELFF. In DNA, the CDR3 is TGTGCCAGCAGCTTACGGCTACCGGACACCGGGGAGCTGTTTTTT. This chain links TRBV7-2 with TRBJ2-2, with D unresolved. The CDR3 runs 15 residues. Looked up from germline, CDR1 is SGHTA and CDR2 is FQGNSA. V lost 2 bases, J lost 3 bases, and 10 bases lay in between.

The chain combines TRBV3-1 (or the pseudogene TRBV3-2) with TRBJ1-4; TRBD1 matches 7 bases. J lost 10 bases, V lost 1 base, and 21 bases had no gene match. Germline loops: CDR1 LGHDT, CDR2 YNNKEL (reference sequence). This CDR3 comprises 19 residues. The CDR3 loop is CASSQGTPRLGGAGGKLFF. The CDR3 nucleotides read TGTGCCAGCAGCCAAGGAACCCCACGTTTAGGGGGCGCGGGGGGAAAACTGTTTTTT.

The CDR3 DNA follows: TGTGCCAGCAGTCCCCGCAGGGGGCCTGGAAACACCATATATTTT. It encodes CASSPRRGPGNTIYF. This chain connects TRBV6-5 to TRBJ1-3, with TRBD1 matching over 8 bases. The CDR3 is 15 amino acids. Germline CDR1 is MNHEY and CDR2 is SVGAGI. Trimming at V came to 5 bases and at J to 2 bases, leaving 5 bases not matched to a gene.

In its sample, this clone was seen a few times. The chain couples TRBV11-1 to TRBJ2-1; maybe TRBD1 (6 bases). Trimming removed 5 bases at V and 2 bases at J, with 13 bases between. The CDR3 is 15 residues long. CDR1 and CDR2 (germline): SGHAT, FQDESV (reference sequence). The CDR3 protein is CASSADRKAYNEQFF. In DNA form, the CDR3 reads TGTGCCAGCAGCGCCGACAGGAAGGCCTACAATGAGCAGTTCTTC. Complete variable domain (other parts from reference TRBV11-1 and TRBJ2-1): EAEVAQSPRYKITEKSQAVAFWCDPISGHATLYWYRQILGQGPELLVQFQDESVVDDSQLPKDRFSAERLKGVDSTLKIQPAELGDSAMYLCASSADRKAYNEQFFGPGTRLTVL.

This chain joins TRBV5-6 and TRBJ2-2; 8 nucleotides agree with TRBD2. Trimming at V came to 3 bases and at J to 5 bases, leaving 9 bases not matched to a gene. CDR1 is SGHDT and CDR2 is YYEEEE in the germline V gene. This CDR3 is built from 16 residues. CDR3 loop: CASSSGTGGGTGELFF. In DNA form, the CDR3 reads TGTGCCAGCAGCTCTGGGACGGGAGGGGGGACCGGGGAGCTGTTTTTT.

The chain is built from TRBV11-2 and TRBJ2-2; 14 bases are a match to TRBD2. With 4 bases clipped from V and 5 bases from J, the junction kept 9 bases outside the gene matches. The CDR3 has 18 residues. Germline loops: CDR1 SGHAT, CDR2 FQNNGV. The CDR3 loop reads CASSSPGLAGEVTGELFF. CDR3 in DNA: TGTGCCAGCAGCTCTCCGGGACTAGCGGGAGAAGTAACCGGGGAGCTGTTTTTT.